The entry that follows covers one T cell receptor beta chain sequence. Blood was sampled at baseline, cycle 4 day 1, and cycle 7 day 1. The sample belongs to a study of OX40 agonist ivuxolimab in advanced cancers. Study in general: Ivuxolimab, an antibody that agonizes OX40 (CD134), was administered to the patients. A mean age of approximately 58 years, range roughly 20 to 85, was recorded, and 70% to 85% were male.

Clones were sequenced by immunoSEQ multiplex PCR, and TCRdb holds only the in-frame ones, with some missing. The repertoire holds 69,000 or so clones, roughly 82% seen once, with approximately 5% in the top ten. This CDR3 has 13 amino acids. V dropped 4 bases and J dropped 5 bases, with 11 bases sitting between them. The germline CDR1 and CDR2 sequences are SGHTA and FQGNSA. The source material was CD4+ or CD8+ T cells sorted from blood, sampled in a trial of the OX40 agonist ivuxolimab. The receptor's source is an adult with an advanced solid tumor such as melanoma, head and neck, liver or kidney cancer. The chain links TRBV7-2 to TRBJ2-5; D ambiguous. CDR3 DNA sequence: TGTGCCAGCAGCTCCGCTGTTGTGGAGACCCAGTACTTC. Its protein product is CASSSAVVETQYF.